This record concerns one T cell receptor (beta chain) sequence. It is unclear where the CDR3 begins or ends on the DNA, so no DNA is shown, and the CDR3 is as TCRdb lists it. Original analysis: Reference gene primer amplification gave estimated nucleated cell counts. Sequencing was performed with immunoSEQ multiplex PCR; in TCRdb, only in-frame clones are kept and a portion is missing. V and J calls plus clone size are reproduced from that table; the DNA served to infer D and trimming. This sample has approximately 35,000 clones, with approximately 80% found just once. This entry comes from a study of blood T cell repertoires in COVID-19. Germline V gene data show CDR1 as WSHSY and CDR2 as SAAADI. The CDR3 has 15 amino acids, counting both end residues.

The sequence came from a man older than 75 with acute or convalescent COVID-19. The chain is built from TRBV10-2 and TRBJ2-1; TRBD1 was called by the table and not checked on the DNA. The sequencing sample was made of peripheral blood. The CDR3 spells CASILDRGNYNEQFF.